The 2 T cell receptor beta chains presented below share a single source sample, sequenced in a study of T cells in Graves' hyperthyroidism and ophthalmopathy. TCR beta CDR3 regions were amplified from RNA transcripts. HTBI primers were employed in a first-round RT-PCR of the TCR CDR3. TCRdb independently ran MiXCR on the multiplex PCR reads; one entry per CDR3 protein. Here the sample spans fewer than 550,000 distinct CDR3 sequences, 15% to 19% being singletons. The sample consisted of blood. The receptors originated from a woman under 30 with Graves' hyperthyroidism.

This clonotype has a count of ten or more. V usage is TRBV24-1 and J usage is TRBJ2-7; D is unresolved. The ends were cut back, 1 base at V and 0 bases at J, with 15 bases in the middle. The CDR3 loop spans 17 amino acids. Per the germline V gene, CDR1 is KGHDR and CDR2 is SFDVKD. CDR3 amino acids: CATSDLGQYEDSYEQYF. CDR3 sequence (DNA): TGTGCCACCAGTGATTTAGGGCAATACGAGGACTCCTACGAGCAGTACTTC.

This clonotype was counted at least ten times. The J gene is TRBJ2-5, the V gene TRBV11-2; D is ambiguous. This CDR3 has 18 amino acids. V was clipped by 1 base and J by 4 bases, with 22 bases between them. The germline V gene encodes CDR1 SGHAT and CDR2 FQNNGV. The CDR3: CASSLVAGLGSKGETQYF. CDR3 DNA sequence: TGTGCCAGCAGCTTAGTCGCCGGGTTGGGTTCGAAGGGAGAGACCCAGTACTTC.